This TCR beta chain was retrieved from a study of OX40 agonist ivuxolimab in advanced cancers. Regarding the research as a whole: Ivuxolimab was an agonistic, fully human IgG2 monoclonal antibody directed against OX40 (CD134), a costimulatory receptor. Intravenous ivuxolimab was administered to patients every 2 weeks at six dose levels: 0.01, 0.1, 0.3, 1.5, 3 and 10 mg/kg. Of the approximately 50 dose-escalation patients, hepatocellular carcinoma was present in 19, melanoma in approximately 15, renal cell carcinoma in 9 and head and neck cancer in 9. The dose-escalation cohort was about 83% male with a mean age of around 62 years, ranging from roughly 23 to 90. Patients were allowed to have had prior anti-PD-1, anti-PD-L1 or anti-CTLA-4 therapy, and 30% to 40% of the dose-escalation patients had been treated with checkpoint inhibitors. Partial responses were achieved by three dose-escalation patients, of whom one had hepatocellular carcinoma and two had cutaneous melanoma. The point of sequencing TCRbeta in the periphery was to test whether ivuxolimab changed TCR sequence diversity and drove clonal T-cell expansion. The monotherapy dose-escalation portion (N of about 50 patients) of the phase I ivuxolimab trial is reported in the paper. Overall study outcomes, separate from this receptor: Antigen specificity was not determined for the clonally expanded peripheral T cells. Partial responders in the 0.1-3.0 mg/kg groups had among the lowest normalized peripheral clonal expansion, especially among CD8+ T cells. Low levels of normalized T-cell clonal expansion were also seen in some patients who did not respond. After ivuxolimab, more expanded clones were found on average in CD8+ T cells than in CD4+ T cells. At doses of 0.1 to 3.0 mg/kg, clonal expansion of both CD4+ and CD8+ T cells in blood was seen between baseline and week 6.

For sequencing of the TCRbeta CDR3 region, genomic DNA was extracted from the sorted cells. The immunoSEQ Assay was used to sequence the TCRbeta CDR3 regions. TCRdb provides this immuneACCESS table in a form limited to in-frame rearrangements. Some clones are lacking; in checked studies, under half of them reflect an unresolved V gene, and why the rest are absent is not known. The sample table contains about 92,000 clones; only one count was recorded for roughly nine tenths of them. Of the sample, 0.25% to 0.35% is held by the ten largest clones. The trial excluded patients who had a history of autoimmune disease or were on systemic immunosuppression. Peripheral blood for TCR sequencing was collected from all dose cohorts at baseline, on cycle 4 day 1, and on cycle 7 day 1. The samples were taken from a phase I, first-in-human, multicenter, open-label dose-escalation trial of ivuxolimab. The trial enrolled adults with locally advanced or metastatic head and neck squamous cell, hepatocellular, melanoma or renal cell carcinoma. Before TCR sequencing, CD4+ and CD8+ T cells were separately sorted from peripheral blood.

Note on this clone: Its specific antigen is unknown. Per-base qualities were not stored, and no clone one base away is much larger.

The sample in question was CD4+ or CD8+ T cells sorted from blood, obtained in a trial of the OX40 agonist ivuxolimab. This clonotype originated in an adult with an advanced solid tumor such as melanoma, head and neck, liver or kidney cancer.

The DNA sequence follows: TGTGCCAGCAAACTAGCGGGAGGGGGCAATTACGAGCAGTACTTC. Translated, it reads CASKLAGGGNYEQYF. This receptor chain uses TRBV6-6 and TRBJ2-7; TRBD2 lines up with 13 middle nucleotides. Germline trimming amounts to 7 bases on V and 4 bases on J, with 7 as the count of junction bases outside the gene matches. From the cysteine through the phenylalanine, the CDR3 covers 15 amino acids. Only the CDR3 portion is preserved as DNA: 45 bases, with reading frame beginning at the first base. As encoded in the germline V gene (reference sequence), CDR1 is MNHNY while CDR2 is SVGAGI.